The next 16 T cell receptor beta chains were all read from a single sample in a study of molecular identifiers for immune sequencing clone quantification. TCRdb processed the PCR reads anew with MiXCR; each CDR3 protein has one entry. The table lists 250,000 to 400,000 distinct CDR3 sequences, about 22% of them singletons, with 0.75% to 0.85% in the top ten. Material: naive CD8+ T cells from blood, with Jurkat cell RNA spiked in. Subset noted: FACS-sorted CD8+CD4-CCR7+CD45RA+ naive T cells. The receptors were gathered from a human donor in good health. Some libraries in this study had Jurkat cell RNA spiked in.

There are many counts of this clonotype. The chain has TRBV7-9 and TRBJ1-5; maybe TRBD1 (5 bases). The CDR3 totals 17 residues. Per germline, CDR1 SEHNR and CDR2 FQNEAQ (reference sequence). Trimming took off 3 bases at V and 1 base at J, with 16 bases between the two ends. The CDR3 sequence is CASSLPSVGRSNQPQHF. CDR3 DNA sequence: TGTGCCAGCAGCTTGCCGTCTGTGGGGCGAAGCAATCAGCCCCAGCATTTT.

This clonotype was recorded at least ten times. V gene TRBV27 combines with J gene TRBJ1-1; tentatively, D is TRBD1 (6 bases). Trimming shortened V by 7 bases and J by 8 bases, and 17 bases separated the two germline ends. CDR1 is MNHEY, CDR2 SMNVEV, per germline (reference sequence). The CDR3 is 13 amino acids. Written as DNA, the CDR3 is TGTGCCAGCAAGTATGTTCAGGGGCGGGAAGCTTTCTTT. It yields the protein CASKYVQGREAFF.

This clonotype was seen at least ten times. The rearrangement links TRBV7-9 to TRBJ1-4; 9 positions agree with TRBD1. Germline V lookup: CDR1 SEHNR, CDR2 FQNEAQ (reference sequence). CDR3 length: 17 residues. The junction had 12 bases not matched to a gene; V was cut back by 2 bases and J by 8 bases. This CDR3 reads CASSLLDRGSGGEKLFF. CDR3 DNA sequence: TGTGCCAGCAGCTTACTGGACAGGGGAAGTGGAGGCGAAAAACTGTTTTTT.

This clonotype appeared many times. The genes are TRBV7-9 and TRBJ2-1; 9 bases fit TRBD1. V shed 3 bases, J shed 10 bases, and the junction held 10 bases outside the gene matches. Germline-derived CDR1 and CDR2 are SEHNR and FQNEAQ (reference sequence). The CDR3 has 15 residues. In DNA form, the CDR3 reads TGTGCCAGCAGCTTCGGACAGGGGAAGATGGTCGAGCAGTTCTTC. Encoded protein: CASSFGQGKMVEQFF.

CDR3 region: CASSSYGAQETQYF. CDR3 in DNA: TGTGCCAGCAGCTCTTATGGTGCCCAAGAGACCCAGTACTTC. The chain recombines TRBV7-6 with TRBJ2-5; no definite D call. The ends were cut back, 4 bases at V and 1 base at J, with 10 bases in the middle. The CDR3 is 14 amino acids. Germline CDR1 SGHVS, CDR2 FNYEAQ.

A single count supports this clonotype. This may be a read error: a much more frequent sequence differs by one nucleotide. The chain couples TRBV29-1 to TRBJ1-2; D perhaps matches TRBD1 (6 bases). This CDR3 region has 14 residues. The germline gives CDR1 SQVTM, CDR2 ANQGSEA. The CDR3 region is CSAEASGEGLGYTF. The CDR3 nucleotides read TGCAGCGCTGAAGCTTCAGGGGAAGGGCTTGGCTACACCTTC.

This clonotype was detected a few times. The chain is built from TRBV4-1 and TRBJ1-1; TRBD1 matches at 8 bases. This CDR3 comprises 13 residues. Germline CDR1 is MGHRA and CDR2 is YSYEKL. The V segment lost 4 bases and the J segment 5 bases; nucleotides outside the gene matches: 3. CDR3 residues: CASSLRGQTEAFF. CDR3 in DNA: TGCGCCAGCAGCCTCAGGGGGCAGACTGAAGCTTTCTTT.

Remarks on this clonotype: This may stem from a read error, because a much larger clone lies one nucleotide away. J is TRBJ1-1 and V is TRBV6-2 or TRBV6-3; D is unclear. The CDR3 runs to 17 residues. Germline CDR1 and CDR2: MNHEY and SVGEGT. V lost 0 bases, J lost 4 bases, and 18 bases lay in between. The CDR3 here is CASSYSSVLAPGTEAFF. In DNA form, the CDR3 reads TGTGCCAGCAGTTACTCGAGCGTGTTAGCGCCTGGCACTGAAGCTTTCTTT.

This clonotype was counted many times. The chain is built from TRBV20-1 and TRBJ1-3; D is uncertain. The CDR3 runs 15 residues. Germline assignment: CDR1 DFQATT and CDR2 SNEGSKA (reference sequence). Trimming shortened V by 0 bases and J by 0 bases, and 9 bases separated the two germline ends. CDR3 sequence (DNA): TGCAGTGCTAGAGATCCCCAGGTCTCTGGAAACACCATATATTTT. It encodes CSARDPQVSGNTIYF.

Worth noting for this clonotype: A read error is possible here, since a much larger clone lies one base away. V and J are TRBV20-1 and TRBJ1-1; D gene unclear. The CDR3 is made up of 13 amino acids. Germline lookup yields CDR1 DFQATT and CDR2 SNEGSKA (reference sequence). Trimming cost V 0 bases and J 3 bases, with 8 bases left between them. The CDR3 DNA sequence: TGCAGTGCTAGAGATCAAATAGACACTGAAGCTTTCTTT. Protein sequence: CSARDQIDTEAFF.

The sample holds many counts of this clonotype. The J gene is TRBJ2-3, the V gene TRBV29-1; 10 bases line up with TRBD2. Per germline, CDR1 SQVTM and CDR2 ANQGSEA. V trimming: 6 bases; J trimming: 3 bases; junction bases outside the gene matches: 6. The CDR3 is 14 residues long. CDR3 in amino acids: CSVPTSGETDTQYF. For the CDR3, the DNA is TGCAGCGTCCCCACTAGCGGGGAAACAGATACGCAGTATTTT.

This chain connects TRBV7-9 to TRBJ2-7; 7 positions agree with TRBD2. This CDR3 region has 16 residues. V was clipped by 5 bases and J by 5 bases; unmatched bases: 15. Germline V CDR1 and CDR2: SEHNR, FQNEAQ (reference sequence). CDR3 nucleotide sequence: TGTGCCAGCAGCCCTATCCGGGCGGGGGTTTTGCACGAGCAGTACTTC. Protein: CASSPIRAGVLHEQYF.

The J gene is TRBJ2-1, the V gene TRBV4-1; D remains unclear. V dropped 1 base and J dropped 14 bases, with 18 bases sitting between them. Germline CDR1 reads MGHRA; CDR2 reads YSYEKL. There are 14 residues in the CDR3. The CDR3 spells CASSQGRGSPQEFF. In nucleotides, the CDR3 is TGCGCCAGCAGCCAAGGTCGTGGATCCCCCCAGGAGTTCTTC.

This clonotype was counted at least ten times. The rearrangement links TRBV7-6 to TRBJ1-5, with a weak D call TRBD1 (5 bases). V was cut by 1 base and J by 8 bases, with 6 bases left in between. CDR1 SGHVS and CDR2 FNYEAQ come from the germline V gene. The CDR3 covers 12 residues. The CDR3 coding sequence is TGTGCCAGCAGCTTAGGGGGGGAGCCCCAGCATTTT. This codes for CASSLGGEPQHF.

This clonotype has more than one count but fewer than ten. The CDR3 region has the DNA TGTGCCAGCAGCTTAGTGTTAGCGGGAGTAGATGAGCAGTTCTTC. Its translation is CASSLVLAGVDEQFF. This chain connects TRBV7-9 to TRBJ2-1, with 9 bases matching TRBD2. This CDR3 has 15 residues. J was trimmed by 8 bases and V by 1 base; bases with no gene match: 6. Germline-derived CDR1 and CDR2 are SEHNR and FQNEAQ (reference sequence).

At least ten counts were recorded for this clonotype. The rearrangement joins TRBV5-3 to TRBJ2-4; possible D gene TRBD1, 5 bases. TRBV5-3 is identified as an open reading frame with a role that is uncertain. V lost 0 bases and J 3 bases, leaving 22 bases between the germline ends. The CDR3 is made up of 19 amino acids. The CDR3 reads CARSLDETAPLMIKNIQYF. The CDR3 DNA sequence: TGTGCCAGAAGCTTGGATGAGACAGCCCCCCTGATGATCAAAAACATTCAGTACTTC.